These 15 T cell receptor beta chains originate from one sample sequenced in a study of CD4 T cells in relation to SARS-CoV-2 and coronaviruses. The table came from immunoSEQ multiplex PCR; TCRdb's copy has only in-frame clones and leaves some out. The sample holds more than 55,000 clones; just over 85% are singletons and the top ten take under 1.5%. CD4+ T cells from unexposed donors were obtained before the COVID-19 pandemic (2011-2018). The sequenced sample was memory CD4+ T cells from PBMCs. Receptors were obtained from a human donor in good health.

The CDR3: CASSLGGERPQHF. The CDR3 nucleotides are TGTGCCAGCAGCCTCGGGGGTGAGCGGCCCCAGCATTTT. The V and J genes are TRBV11-2 and TRBJ1-5, with D possibly matching TRBD1 (5 bases). CDR3 length equals 13 residues. Looked up from germline, CDR1 is SGHAT and CDR2 is FQNNGV. The V and J ends lost 5 bases and 9 bases respectively, with 14 bases between them.

This chain connects TRBV29-1 to TRBJ2-1; D is ambiguous. The CDR3 sequence is 11 residues long. Germline CDR1 and CDR2: SQVTM and ANQGSEA. Trimming removed 4 bases at V and 9 bases at J, with 10 bases between. Written as DNA, the CDR3 is TGCAGCGTTGTTGGCGGCAGTGAGCAGTTCTTC. Translated, it gives CSVVGGSEQFF.

This chain links TRBV6-5 with TRBJ1-1; possible D gene TRBD1, 6 bases. This CDR3 has 14 residues. Germline V lookup: CDR1 MNHEY, CDR2 SVGAGI. Trimming shortened V by 5 bases and J by 5 bases, and 15 bases separated the two germline ends. CDR3 bases: TGTGCCAGCAGTACCCCCGGGGGCGGGACTGAAGCTTTCTTT. Its translation is CASSTPGGGTEAFF.

This rearrangement joins TRBV15 to TRBJ2-1, with 9 bases aligning to TRBD1. Germline CDR1 is LNHNV and CDR2 is YYDKDF (reference sequence). The CDR3 runs 16 residues. V lost 3 bases, J lost 5 bases, and 8 bases stayed unmatched. The DNA of the CDR3 is TGTGCCACCAGCAGGGGACAGGGAACATCTAACAATGAGCAGTTCTTC. This codes for CATSRGQGTSNNEQFF.

This clone is a singleton in its sample. This chain uses TRBV6-5 with TRBJ1-1; 9 bases line up with TRBD1. The CDR3 is made up of 14 amino acids. The germline V gene has CDR1 MNHEY and CDR2 SVGAGI. J gave up 10 bases and V 5 bases, and 11 bases lay outside the gene matches. As DNA, the CDR3 is TGTGCCAGCAGTCCGGGACAGGGAGGCGGGGGAGCTTTCTTT. It codes for CASSPGQGGGGAFF.

This clone has only a few counts. The chain has TRBV10-2 and TRBJ2-4, with D perhaps matching TRBD1 (6 bases). CDR3 length: 13 amino acids. CDR1 and CDR2 (germline): WSHSY, SAAADI. V was pared by 6 bases and J by 9 bases, with 15 bases between. The DNA for the CDR3 is TGCGCCAGCAGGGGGGCAGGGTGGGGCATTCAGTACTTC. Encoded protein: CASRGAGWGIQYF.

The chain uses TRBV6-1 and TRBJ1-3; no clear D. V lost 3 bases, J lost 4 bases, and 13 bases lay in between. Germline CDR1 reads MNHNS; CDR2 reads SASEGT. The CDR3 loop spans 15 amino acids. CDR3 DNA: TGTGCCAGCAGTGAGAGAGGGATAAAAGGAAACACCATATATTTT. Translating gives CASSERGIKGNTIYF.

This clone has more than one count but fewer than ten. V is TRBV4-2 and J is TRBJ2-3, with 9 positions matching TRBD2. The CDR3 contains 18 residues. The ends lost 4 bases at V and 0 bases at J; junction bases unmatched: 11. In germline, CDR1 is LGHNA, CDR2 YNFKEQ. CDR3 sequence (DNA): TGTGCCAGCAGCCCACACCGGACTAGCGACACTAGCACAGATACGCAGTATTTT. Its translation: CASSPHRTSDTSTDTQYF.

The CDR3 DNA follows: TGCAGTGCTAGTAAGGGGCAGAACTCTGGAAACACCATATATTTT. This encodes CSASKGQNSGNTIYF. The rearrangement links TRBV20-1 to TRBJ1-3, with D maybe TRBD1 (5 bases). Trimming stripped 3 bases from V and 0 bases from J, with 12 bases between. Looked up from germline, CDR1 is DFQATT and CDR2 is SNEGSKA (reference sequence). The CDR3 runs to 15 residues.

This rearrangement joins TRBV3-1 (or the pseudogene TRBV3-2) to TRBJ2-3; perhaps TRBD2 as D (6 bases). V lost 2 bases and J 4 bases, leaving 10 bases between the germline ends. CDR3 length: 14 amino acids. From germline, CDR1 is LGHDT and CDR2 YNNKEL (reference sequence). The CDR3 is CASSQTSTADTQYF. The CDR3 nucleotides are TGTGCCAGCAGCCAAACTAGCACCGCAGATACGCAGTATTTT.

This clone is a singleton in its sample. V and J are TRBV19 and TRBJ2-7; D unresolved. V was pared by 5 bases and J by 6 bases, with 17 bases between. The V gene's germline CDR1 is LNHDA and CDR2 SQIVND (reference sequence). This CDR3 contains 14 residues. The CDR3: CASSDQRAMSEQYF. CDR3 nucleotides: TGTGCCAGTAGTGACCAAAGGGCGATGAGCGAGCAGTACTTC.

The chain joins TRBV11-2 to TRBJ2-1; 7 bases fit TRBD2. The CDR3 is made up of 17 amino acids. The trim removed 2 bases at V and 0 bases at J, leaving 7 bases unmatched. The germline CDR1 and CDR2 sequences are SGHAT and FQNNGV. CDR3 in DNA: TGTGCCAGCAGCTTACGTCCGGGGGGTAGCTCCTACAATGAGCAGTTCTTC. Its protein product is CASSLRPGGSSYNEQFF.

This chain uses TRBV7-2 with TRBJ2-5; 8 bases agree with TRBD1. CDR1 is SGHTA and CDR2 is FQGNSA in the germline V gene. The V segment lost 4 bases and the J segment 4 bases; nucleotides outside the gene matches: 8. The CDR3 runs to 15 residues. The chain's CDR3 is CASSSRTGKGETQYF. In DNA form, the CDR3 reads TGTGCCAGCAGCTCCCGGACAGGGAAGGGAGAGACCCAGTACTTC.

J is TRBJ1-2 and V is TRBV28; the D is unclear. Germline-derived CDR1 and CDR2 are MDHEN and SYDVKM. This CDR3 has 12 residues. Trimming removed 6 bases at V and 12 bases at J, with 17 bases between. CDR3 nucleotides: TGTGCCAGCAGACAGTTGGGCGAGGGTAACACCTTC. The encoded protein is CASRQLGEGNTF.

CDR3 residues: CSPMRLPYNEQFF. CDR3 bases: TGCAGCCCTATGAGACTTCCCTACAATGAGCAGTTCTTC. V usage is TRBV29-1 and J usage is TRBJ2-1; D gene unclear. V shed 8 bases and J shed 2 bases, with 13 bases lying between them. The CDR3 is 13 residues long. Germline-derived CDR1 and CDR2 are SQVTM and ANQGSEA.